This T cell receptor (beta chain) is drawn from a study of PD-1 blockade in classical Hodgkin lymphoma. Study context: On a schedule of every 2 weeks, patients received nivolumab 3 mg/kg intravenously.

The sample's time point: cycle 4 day 1 (C4D1), after 5 to 7 weeks of nivolumab. There was relapse after autologous stem cell transplantation in every patient, and there was variation in brentuximab vedotin exposure. The study purified CD4+ T cells from thawed PBMCs using magnetic negative selection. Of note for this clone: Its target is unknown.

Clones were sequenced by immunoSEQ multiplex PCR, and TCRdb holds only the in-frame ones, with some missing. The top ten hold around 2.1% of the sample, which has under 20,000 clones, around 74% seen once. General study results and limits: CD4+ but not CD8+ TCR diversity rose significantly by C4D1. TCR diversity at baseline was reported to be reduced in newly diagnosed patients relative to healthy donors. Complete responders possessed baseline diversity comparable to newly diagnosed patients.

The CDR3 has 15 residues. V lost 3 bases, J lost 6 bases, and 5 bases stayed unmatched. The V gene's germline CDR1 is LGHNA and CDR2 YSLEER. The sequences come from CD4+ T cells from blood, collected before the fourth cycle of nivolumab. The chain couples TRBV4-3 to TRBJ1-6, with 7 bases aligning to TRBD1. This clonotype was sampled from a human donor with classical Hodgkin lymphoma. Here the CDR3 reads CASSQATGINSPLHF. CDR3 DNA sequence: TGCGCCAGCAGCCAGGCGACAGGGATTAATTCACCCCTCCACTTT.